A single sample gave rise to the 9 T cell receptor beta chains below, sequenced in a study of untreated major depressive disorder. Repertoires were generated with immunoSEQ multiplex PCR, while TCRdb's copy carries only in-frame clones and drops some. The sample contains about 25,000 clones, about 91% of which appear only once. General observations from the study: CD4+ T cells from depressed patients used TRBV05-01 (Vbeta 5.1) more often than controls.

No cognate antigen is known for these TCRs. The source material was CD4+ T cells from PBMCs. The receptors were gathered from a woman aged 25 to 45 with major depressive disorder.

The chain recombines TRBV15 with TRBJ2-7; D is ambiguous. Germline V gene lookup returns CDR1 LNHNV and CDR2 YYDKDF (reference sequence). CDR3 length: 12 amino acids. Trimming shortened V by 0 bases and J by 3 bases, and 3 bases separated the two germline ends. As DNA, the CDR3 is TGTGCCACCAGCAGAGACCGCTACGAGCAGTACTTC. The encoded protein is CATSRDRYEQYF.

Concerning this clone: This sample also contains other DNA sequences that code for the same CDR3. The chain recombines TRBV28 with TRBJ1-3; D might be TRBD1 (5 bases). Germline V lookup: CDR1 MDHEN, CDR2 SYDVKM. This CDR3 is built from 14 residues. Trimming pared 2 bases from V and 5 bases from J, leaving 10 bases between. CDR3 DNA: TGTGCCAGCAGTTTACAGGGTAGTAGAAACACCATATATTTT. Translated, it gives CASSLQGSRNTIYF. Full variable domain (rest looked up from reference TRBV28 and TRBJ1-3): DVKVTQSSRYLVKRTGEKVFLECVQDMDHENMFWYRQDPGLGLRLIYFSYDVKMKEKGDIPEGYSVSREKKERFSLILESASTNQTSMYLCASSLQGSRNTIYFGEGSWLTVV.

J is TRBJ1-1 and V is TRBV7-8, with TRBD1 matching 7 bases. CDR1 is SGHVS and CDR2 is FQNEAQ in the germline V gene. Trimming removed 1 base from V and 0 bases from J; junction bases left unmatched: 2. The length of the CDR3 is 15 residues. CDR3 bases: TGTGCCAGCAGCTTAGTAGGGACAGTGAACACTGAAGCTTTCTTT. Its translation is CASSLVGTVNTEAFF. The whole variable domain, remainder taken from reference TRBV7-8 and TRBJ1-1, is GAGVSQSPRYKVAKRGQDVALRCDPISGHVSLFWYQQALGQGPEFLTYFQNEAQLDKSGLPSDRFFAERPEGSVSTLKIQRTQQEDSAVYLCASSLVGTVNTEAFFGQGTRLTVV.

The chain joins TRBV2 to TRBJ1-2, with 7 bases identical to TRBD1. Germline V CDR1 and CDR2: SNHLY, FYNNEI. This CDR3 has 14 amino acids. The junction had 12 bases not matched to a gene; V was cut back by 7 bases and J by 7 bases. The chain's CDR3 is CASTQEGAGIGYTF. The CDR3 DNA reads TGTGCCAGCACCCAGGAGGGGGCTGGGATTGGCTACACCTTC.

The genes are TRBV7-2 and TRBJ2-2; no clear D. Germline assignment: CDR1 SGHTA and CDR2 FQGNSA. The CDR3 loop spans 13 amino acids. The germline V and J ends were trimmed by 5 bases and 4 bases, with 8 bases remaining between them. CDR3 bases: TGTGCCAGCAGCCTACCTTCCACCGGGGAGCTGTTTTTT. This gives the protein CASSLPSTGELFF. Using reference TRBV7-2 and TRBJ2-2 for the parts outside the CDR3, the full variable domain is GAGVSQSPSNKVTEKGKDVELRCDPISGHTALYWYRQSLGQGLEFLIYFQGNSAPDKSGLPSDRFSAERTGGSVSTLTIQRTQQEDSAVYLCASSLPSTGELFFGEGSRLTVL.

The V and J genes are TRBV9 and TRBJ2-1; tentative D call: TRBD1 (6 bases). V was pared by 5 bases and J by 9 bases, with 21 bases between. The CDR3 has 15 residues. Germline V CDR1 and CDR2: SGDLS, YYNGEE. CDR3: CASSLDQGSGGEQFF. CDR3 sequence (DNA): TGTGCCAGCAGTCTCGATCAGGGGTCAGGTGGTGAGCAGTTCTTC.

CDR3 DNA sequence: TGTGCCAGCAGCCAAGACAGGGGTTACTACAATGAGCAGTTCTTC. This gives the protein CASSQDRGYYNEQFF. The chain is built from TRBV4-2 and TRBJ2-1; D possibly corresponds to TRBD1 (6 bases). CDR1 and CDR2 from the germline V gene are LGHNA and YNFKEQ. V lost 0 bases and J lost 3, with 9 bases in between. The CDR3 totals 15 residues.

The rearrangement uses TRBV7-2 and TRBJ2-5; the D is unclear. CDR1 and CDR2 from the germline V gene are SGHTA and FQGNSA. This CDR3 comprises 13 residues. V was cut by 5 bases and J by 4 bases, with 11 bases left in between. CDR3 sequence reads: CASSPHTVETQYF. The CDR3 DNA reads as TGTGCCAGCAGCCCGCATACCGTAGAGACCCAGTACTTC. The complete variable domain, with remaining parts taken from reference TRBV7-2 and TRBJ2-5, reads GAGVSQSPSNKVTEKGKDVELRCDPISGHTALYWYRQSLGQGLEFLIYFQGNSAPDKSGLPSDRFSAERTGGSVSTLTIQRTQQEDSAVYLCASSPHTVETQYFGPGTRLLVL.

CDR3 loop: CASRQTSTDTQYF. As DNA, the CDR3 is TGTGCCAGCCGACAGACTAGCACAGATACGCAGTATTTT. This chain uses TRBV10-3 with TRBJ2-3, with a weak D call TRBD1 (5 bases). CDR1 ENHRY and CDR2 SYGVKD come from the germline V gene. The CDR3 covers 13 residues. V gave up 10 bases and J gave up 0 bases, with 11 bases separating them.